This T cell receptor beta chain was sequenced for a study of blood T cell repertoires in COVID-19. Turning to the study itself: Acute and convalescent COVID-19 specimens originated in the United States, Italy and Spain. From T cells, B-cell-depleted T cells, or PBMCs came the material, which was cDNA or gDNA.

Original analysis: By means of reference gene primer amplification, nucleated cell counts were estimated. Repertoires were generated with immunoSEQ multiplex PCR, while TCRdb's copy carries only in-frame clones and drops some. For V, J and clone size, that table is used; D and trimming come from the DNA. This table has around 370,000 clones, about 90% appearing once. The CDR3 sequence is 15 residues long. Sequences were obtained from peripheral blood. The chain couples TRBV21-1 to TRBJ2-2; the table gives TRBD1 as D, unverified against the DNA. TRBV21-1 is deemed a pseudogene. This TCR came from a woman under 30 who had recovered from COVID-19. CDR3 bases: TGTGCCAGCAGCAACCAGGGACAGGACACCGGGGAGCTGTTTTTT. This translates into CASSNQGQDTGELFF.